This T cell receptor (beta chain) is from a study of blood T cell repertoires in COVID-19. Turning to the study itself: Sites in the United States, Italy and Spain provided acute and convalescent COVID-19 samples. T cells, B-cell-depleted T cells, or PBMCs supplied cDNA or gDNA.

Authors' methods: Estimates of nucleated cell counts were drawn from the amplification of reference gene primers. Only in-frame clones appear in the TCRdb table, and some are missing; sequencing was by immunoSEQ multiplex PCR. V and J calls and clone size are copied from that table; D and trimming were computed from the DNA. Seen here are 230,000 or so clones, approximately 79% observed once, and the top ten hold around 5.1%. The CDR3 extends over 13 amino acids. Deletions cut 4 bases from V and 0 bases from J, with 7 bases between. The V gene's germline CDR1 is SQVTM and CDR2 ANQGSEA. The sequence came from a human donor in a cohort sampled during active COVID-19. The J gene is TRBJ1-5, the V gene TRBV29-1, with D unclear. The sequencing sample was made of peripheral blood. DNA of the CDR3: TGCAGCGTTGTCACAGTTAGCAATCAGCCCCAGCATTTT. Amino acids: CSVVTVSNQPQHF.